A selection of T cell receptor beta chains follows, all from one sample in a study of regulatory T cells in long-lasting Graves disease. TCRdb passed the multiplex PCR reads through MiXCR, listing each CDR3 protein once. Here the sample spans around 330,000 distinct CDR3 sequences, roughly 18% being singletons. The material was peripheral blood mononuclear cells (PBMCs), obtained at new diagnosis, from a patient treated with antithyroid drugs. Receptors originate from a female donor with Graves disease. CDR3s include the opening cysteine and the closing phenylalanine or tryptophan. The order of the fields is CDR3 protein, CDR3 DNA, V gene, D gene, J gene, CDR3 length, clone size. A D gene is named only where the DNA matches it firmly. Some rows have no size entry. The others give once, few or many, or a class for an expanded clone.

CDR3aa: CASSPSGNYGYTF
CDR3nt: TGTGCCAGCAGCCCCTCAGGCAACTATGGCTACACCTTC
v_gene: TRBV3-1
d_gene: .
j_gene: TRBJ1-2
len: 13
abundance: many

CDR3aa: CAISPGTGNTGELFF
CDR3nt: TGTGCCATCTCCCCCGGGACAGGGAACACCGGGGAGCTGTTTTTT
v_gene: TRBV10-3
d_gene: TRBD1
j_gene: TRBJ2-2
len: 15
abundance: many

CDR3aa: CASSSLAGTDTQYF
CDR3nt: TGTGCCAGCAGCTCATTAGCGGGAACCGATACGCAGTATTTT
v_gene: TRBV7-9
d_gene: TRBD2
j_gene: TRBJ2-3
len: 14
abundance: many

CDR3aa: CASSSSGQGIYGYTF
CDR3nt: TGCGCCAGCAGCTCGTCCGGACAGGGGATTTATGGCTACACCTTC
v_gene: TRBV5-1
d_gene: TRBD1
j_gene: TRBJ1-2
len: 15
abundance: many

CDR3aa: CASSEGTGSHTEAFF
CDR3nt: TGTGCTAGTAGTGAGGGGACAGGAAGCCACACTGAAGCTTTCTTT
v_gene: TRBV19
d_gene: TRBD1
j_gene: TRBJ1-1
len: 15
abundance: .

CDR3aa: CASGVRQDTGELFF
CDR3nt: TGTGCCAGCGGGGTCAGACAGGACACCGGGGAGCTGTTTTTT
v_gene: TRBV6-1
d_gene: .
j_gene: TRBJ2-2
len: 14
abundance: .

CDR3aa: CSAVLAGGPNYEQYF
CDR3nt: TGCAGCGCCGTACTAGCGGGAGGGCCAAACTACGAGCAGTACTTC
v_gene: TRBV29-1
d_gene: TRBD2
j_gene: TRBJ2-7
len: 15
abundance: once

CDR3aa: CASSTNRGYGYTF
CDR3nt: TGTGCCAGCAGTACCAACAGGGGCTATGGCTACACCTTC
v_gene: TRBV27
d_gene: TRBD1
j_gene: TRBJ1-2
len: 13
abundance: many

CDR3aa: CASSLRVSGRKDEQFF
CDR3nt: TGCGCCAGCAGCTTGAGGGTTAGCGGGAGGAAGGATGAGCAGTTCTTC
v_gene: TRBV5-1
d_gene: TRBD2
j_gene: TRBJ2-1
len: 16
abundance: many

CDR3aa: CASRGSPGGGSSYEQYF
CDR3nt: TGTGCCAGCAGGGGTTCGCCAGGAGGGGGAAGCTCCTACGAGCAGTACTTC
v_gene: TRBV14
d_gene: .
j_gene: TRBJ2-7
len: 17
abundance: few

CDR3aa: CAMGAGTGAYEQYF
CDR3nt: TGTGCCATGGGGGCGGGGACAGGAGCCTACGAGCAGTACTTC
v_gene: TRBV10-3
d_gene: TRBD1
j_gene: TRBJ2-7
len: 14
abundance: many

CDR3aa: CASSLGGSHSPLHF
CDR3nt: TGTGCCAGCAGTTTAGGGGGGAGCCATTCACCCCTCCACTTT
v_gene: TRBV12-3/TRBV12-4
d_gene: .
j_gene: TRBJ1-6
len: 14
abundance: many

CDR3aa: CASSIPVMSGELFF
CDR3nt: TGTGCCAGTAGTATCCCCGTTATGTCCGGGGAGCTGTTTTTT
v_gene: TRBV19
d_gene: .
j_gene: TRBJ2-2
len: 14
abundance: .

CDR3aa: CAISAASGDEQFF
CDR3nt: TGTGCCATCAGTGCCGCTAGCGGGGATGAGCAGTTCTTC
v_gene: TRBV10-3
d_gene: TRBD2
j_gene: TRBJ2-1
len: 13
abundance: many

CDR3aa: CASSLPTGQGKLFF
CDR3nt: TGTGCCAGTAGTCTCCCAACAGGTCAGGGAAAACTGTTTTTT
v_gene: TRBV19
d_gene: .
j_gene: TRBJ1-4
len: 14
abundance: .

CDR3aa: CASSLVRVNEQFF
CDR3nt: TGTGCCAGCAGCTTAGTCCGCGTCAATGAGCAGTTCTTC
v_gene: TRBV11-2
d_gene: .
j_gene: TRBJ2-1
len: 13
abundance: .

CDR3aa: CASSLDAAMNTEAFF
CDR3nt: TGTGCCAGCAGCTTAGATGCAGCGATGAACACTGAAGCTTTCTTT
v_gene: TRBV11-3
d_gene: .
j_gene: TRBJ1-1
len: 15
abundance: many

CDR3aa: CASSFRGDTGELFF
CDR3nt: TGTGCCAGCAGTTTCCGGGGGGACACCGGGGAGCTGTTTTTT
v_gene: TRBV2
d_gene: TRBD2
j_gene: TRBJ2-2
len: 14
abundance: many

CDR3aa: CASSLGGLAGDYEQYF
CDR3nt: TGCGCCAGCAGCTTGGGAGGGCTAGCGGGAGACTACGAGCAGTACTTC
v_gene: TRBV5-1
d_gene: TRBD2
j_gene: TRBJ2-7
len: 16
abundance: many

CDR3aa: CASSEYRARDREYEQYF
CDR3nt: TGTGCCAGCAGTGAATATCGGGCGAGGGACAGGGAATACGAGCAGTACTTC
v_gene: TRBV25-1
d_gene: TRBD1
j_gene: TRBJ2-7
len: 17
abundance: many

CDR3aa: CSARVGSTYSYEQYF
CDR3nt: TGCAGTGCTAGAGTAGGAAGTACCTATTCCTACGAGCAGTACTTC
v_gene: TRBV20-1
d_gene: .
j_gene: TRBJ2-7
len: 15
abundance: .

CDR3aa: CASSYSQNARTSGTSTDTQYF
CDR3nt: TGTGCCAGCAGTTACTCTCAAAATGCTAGGACTAGCGGGACTAGCACAGATACGCAGTATTTT
v_gene: TRBV6-9
d_gene: TRBD2
j_gene: TRBJ2-3
len: 21
abundance: many

CDR3aa: CASSELADTGELFF
CDR3nt: TGTGCCAGCAGTGAACTAGCGGACACCGGGGAGCTGTTTTTT
v_gene: TRBV6-1
d_gene: TRBD2
j_gene: TRBJ2-2
len: 14
abundance: many

CDR3aa: CASTLGGDKTEAFF
CDR3nt: TGTGCCAGCACCCTCGGGGGGGACAAAACCGAAGCTTTCTTT
v_gene: TRBV2
d_gene: .
j_gene: TRBJ1-1
len: 14
abundance: .

CDR3aa: CASRVGEDSPLHF
CDR3nt: TGTGCCAGCCGGGTAGGGGAGGATTCACCCCTCCACTTT
v_gene: TRBV6-1
d_gene: .
j_gene: TRBJ1-6
len: 13
abundance: few

CDR3aa: CASRRRRTVTYEQYF
CDR3nt: TGTGCCAGCAGACGCCGGCGGACCGTGACCTACGAGCAGTACTTC
v_gene: TRBV14
d_gene: .
j_gene: TRBJ2-7
len: 15
abundance: .

CDR3aa: CASRDRAAYEQYF
CDR3nt: TGTGCCAGCAGGGACAGGGCCGCCTACGAGCAGTACTTC
v_gene: TRBV11-3
d_gene: TRBD1
j_gene: TRBJ2-7
len: 13
abundance: many

CDR3aa: CASSPSPGPRGIGYGYTF
CDR3nt: TGTGCCAGCAGCCCTTCTCCGGGACCGAGGGGTATAGGCTATGGCTACACCTTC
v_gene: TRBV5-4
d_gene: .
j_gene: TRBJ1-2
len: 18
abundance: few

CDR3aa: CASSPPGTPAGRETQYF
CDR3nt: TGTGCCAGCAGCCCCCCTGGGACTCCAGCGGGTCGTGAGACCCAGTACTTC
v_gene: TRBV11-2
d_gene: .
j_gene: TRBJ2-5
len: 17
abundance: many

CDR3aa: CASSLVRDKREAYNEQFF
CDR3nt: TGTGCCAGCAGCTTGGTTCGGGACAAGCGGGAGGCCTACAATGAGCAGTTCTTC
v_gene: TRBV5-8
d_gene: TRBD2
j_gene: TRBJ2-1
len: 18
abundance: .

CDR3aa: CASSEALLGQGSEQYF
CDR3nt: TGTGCCAGCAGTGAAGCGCTTCTGGGACAGGGGTCGGAGCAGTACTTC
v_gene: TRBV2
d_gene: TRBD1
j_gene: TRBJ2-7
len: 16
abundance: many

CDR3aa: CASSLWEGGLAGGEYEQYF
CDR3nt: TGTGCCAGCAGTTTATGGGAAGGGGGACTAGCGGGAGGGGAATACGAGCAGTACTTC
v_gene: TRBV28
d_gene: TRBD2
j_gene: TRBJ2-7
len: 19
abundance: .

CDR3aa: CASSSGGFGSGTGELFF
CDR3nt: TGTGCCAGCAGTTCAGGGGGCTTTGGGTCAGGCACCGGGGAGCTGTTTTTT
v_gene: TRBV12-3/TRBV12-4
d_gene: TRBD1
j_gene: TRBJ2-2
len: 17
abundance: many

CDR3aa: CATSDYAGRNEQFF
CDR3nt: TGTGCCACCAGTGATTACGCGGGGCGAAATGAGCAGTTCTTC
v_gene: TRBV24-1
d_gene: .
j_gene: TRBJ2-1
len: 14
abundance: .

CDR3aa: CASLRGREGYNEQFF
CDR3nt: TGTGCCAGCCTCCGGGGCCGGGAGGGCTACAATGAGCAGTTCTTC
v_gene: TRBV6-1
d_gene: TRBD2
j_gene: TRBJ2-1
len: 15
abundance: many

CDR3aa: CATSEGDSYNEQFF
CDR3nt: TGTGCCACCAGTGAGGGGGACTCCTACAATGAGCAGTTCTTC
v_gene: TRBV24-1
d_gene: .
j_gene: TRBJ2-1
len: 14
abundance: many

CDR3aa: CAWSVQQNTGELFF
CDR3nt: TGTGCCTGGAGTGTACAACAGAACACCGGGGAGCTGTTTTTT
v_gene: TRBV30
d_gene: .
j_gene: TRBJ2-2
len: 14
abundance: many

CDR3aa: CASSLARSSYEQYF
CDR3nt: TGTGCCAGTAGTCTAGCAAGGAGCTCCTACGAGCAGTACTTC
v_gene: TRBV19
d_gene: .
j_gene: TRBJ2-7
len: 14
abundance: many

CDR3aa: CASSRPLEGTPAGELFF
CDR3nt: TGTGCCAGCAGCCGGCCCCTGGAAGGGACTCCTGCCGGGGAGCTGTTTTTT
v_gene: TRBV11-1
d_gene: .
j_gene: TRBJ2-2
len: 17
abundance: few

CDR3aa: CASSLGSGGSSGANVLTF
CDR3nt: TGTGCCAGCAGCTTAGGATCAGGGGGCAGCTCTGGGGCCAACGTCCTGACTTTC
v_gene: TRBV7-9
d_gene: TRBD1
j_gene: TRBJ2-6
len: 18
abundance: many

CDR3aa: CASSLGYRDEQFF
CDR3nt: TGTGCCAGCAGCTTAGGATATCGCGATGAGCAGTTCTTC
v_gene: TRBV7-2
d_gene: .
j_gene: TRBJ2-1
len: 13
abundance: many

CDR3aa: CASSPNPSTDTQYF
CDR3nt: TGCGCCAGCAGCCCGAACCCTAGCACAGATACGCAGTATTTT
v_gene: TRBV5-1
d_gene: .
j_gene: TRBJ2-3
len: 14
abundance: .